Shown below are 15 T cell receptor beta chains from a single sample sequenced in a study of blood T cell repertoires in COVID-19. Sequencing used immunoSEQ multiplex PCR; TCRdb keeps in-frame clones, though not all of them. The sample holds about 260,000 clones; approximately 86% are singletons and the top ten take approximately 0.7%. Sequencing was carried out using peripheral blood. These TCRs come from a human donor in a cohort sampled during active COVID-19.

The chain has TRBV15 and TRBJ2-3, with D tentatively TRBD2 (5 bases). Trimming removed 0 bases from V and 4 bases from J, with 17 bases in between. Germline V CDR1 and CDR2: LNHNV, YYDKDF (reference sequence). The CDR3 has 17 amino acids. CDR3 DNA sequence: TGTGCCACCAGCAGAGAGGGCGCCGTGGGAGAAGCAGATACGCAGTATTTT. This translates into CATSREGAVGEADTQYF.

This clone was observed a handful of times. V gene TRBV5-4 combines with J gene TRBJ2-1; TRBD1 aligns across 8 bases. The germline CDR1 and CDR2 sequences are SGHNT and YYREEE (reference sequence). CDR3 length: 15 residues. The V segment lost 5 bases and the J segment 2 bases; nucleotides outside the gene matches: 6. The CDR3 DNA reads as TGTGCCAGCAGATTTGACAGGGGCACCTACAATGAGCAGTTCTTC. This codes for CASRFDRGTYNEQFF.

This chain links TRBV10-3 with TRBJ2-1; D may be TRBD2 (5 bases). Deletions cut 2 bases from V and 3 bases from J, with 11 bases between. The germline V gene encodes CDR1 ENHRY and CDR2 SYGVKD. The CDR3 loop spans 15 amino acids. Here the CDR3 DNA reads TGTGCCATCAGTGAGCTCGGTAGCGACTACAATGAGCAGTTCTTC. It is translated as CAISELGSDYNEQFF.

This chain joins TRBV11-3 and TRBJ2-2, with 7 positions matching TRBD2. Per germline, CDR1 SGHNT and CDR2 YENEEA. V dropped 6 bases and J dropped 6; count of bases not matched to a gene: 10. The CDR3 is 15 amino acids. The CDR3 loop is CASRSGTYNAGELFF. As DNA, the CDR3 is TGTGCCAGCAGAAGCGGGACGTACAACGCCGGGGAGCTGTTTTTT.

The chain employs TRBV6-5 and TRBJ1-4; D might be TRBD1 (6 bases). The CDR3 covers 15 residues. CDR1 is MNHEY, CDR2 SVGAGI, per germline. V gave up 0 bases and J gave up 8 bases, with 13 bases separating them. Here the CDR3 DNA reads TGTGCCAGCAGTTACTCTACACAGGGTGTCGAAAAACTGTTTTTT. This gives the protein CASSYSTQGVEKLFF.

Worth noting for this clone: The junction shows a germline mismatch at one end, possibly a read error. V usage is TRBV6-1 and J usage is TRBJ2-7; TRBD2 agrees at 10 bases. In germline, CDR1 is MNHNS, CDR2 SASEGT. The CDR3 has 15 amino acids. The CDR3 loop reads CASREGLAASYEQYF. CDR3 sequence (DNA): TGTGCCAGCAGGGAAGGACTAGCGGCCTCCTACGAGCAGTACTTC.

CDR3 bases: TGTGCCAGCAGCCCCCCCAGCGGGGGCACAGATACGCAGTATTTT. This translates into CASSPPSGGTDTQYF. This chain joins TRBV7-2 and TRBJ2-3; TRBD2 aligns across 7 bases. The ends lost 5 bases at V and 1 base at J; junction bases unmatched: 6. Germline CDR1 reads SGHTA; CDR2 reads FQGNSA. The CDR3 is made up of 15 amino acids.

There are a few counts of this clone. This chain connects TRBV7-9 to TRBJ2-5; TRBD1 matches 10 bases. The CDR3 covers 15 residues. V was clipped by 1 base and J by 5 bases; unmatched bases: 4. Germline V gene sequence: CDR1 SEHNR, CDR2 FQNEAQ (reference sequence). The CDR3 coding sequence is TGTGCCAGCAGCTTAGACCGGGACAGGGGTGAGACCCAGTACTTC. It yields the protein CASSLDRDRGETQYF. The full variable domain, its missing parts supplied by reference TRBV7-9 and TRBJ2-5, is DTGVSQNPRHKITKRGQNVTFRCDPISEHNRLYWYRQTLGQGPEFLTYFQNEAQLEKSRLLSDRFSAERPKGSFSTLEIQRTEQGDSAMYLCASSLDRDRGETQYFGPGTRLLVL.

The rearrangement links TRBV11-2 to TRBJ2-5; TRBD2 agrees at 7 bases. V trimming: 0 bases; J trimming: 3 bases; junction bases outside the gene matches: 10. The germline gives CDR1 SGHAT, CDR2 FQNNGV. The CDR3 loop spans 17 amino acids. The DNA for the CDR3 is TGTGCCAGCAGCTTAGATTACGCGGGGGAGGGAGAAGAGACCCAGTACTTC. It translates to CASSLDYAGEGEETQYF.

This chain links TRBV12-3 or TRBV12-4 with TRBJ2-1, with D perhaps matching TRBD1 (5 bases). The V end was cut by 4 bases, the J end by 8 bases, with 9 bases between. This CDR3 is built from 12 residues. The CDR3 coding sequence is TGTGCCAGCAGTTCCCAGGGTTATGAGCAGTTCTTC. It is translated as CASSSQGYEQFF.

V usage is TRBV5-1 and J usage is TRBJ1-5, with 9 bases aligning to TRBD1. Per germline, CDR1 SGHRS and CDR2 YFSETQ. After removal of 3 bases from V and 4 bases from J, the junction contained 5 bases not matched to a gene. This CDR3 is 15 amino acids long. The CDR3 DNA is TGCGCCAGCAGCTCGGGACAGGGTTTAAATCAGCCCCAGCATTTT. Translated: CASSSGQGLNQPQHF.

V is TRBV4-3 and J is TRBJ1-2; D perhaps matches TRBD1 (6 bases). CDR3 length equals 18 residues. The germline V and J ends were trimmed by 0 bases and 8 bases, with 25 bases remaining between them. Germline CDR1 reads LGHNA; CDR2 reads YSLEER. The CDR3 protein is CASSQEALGQTQGWGYTF. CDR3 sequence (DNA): TGCGCCAGCAGCCAAGAGGCGCTTGGGCAGACTCAGGGGTGGGGCTACACCTTC.

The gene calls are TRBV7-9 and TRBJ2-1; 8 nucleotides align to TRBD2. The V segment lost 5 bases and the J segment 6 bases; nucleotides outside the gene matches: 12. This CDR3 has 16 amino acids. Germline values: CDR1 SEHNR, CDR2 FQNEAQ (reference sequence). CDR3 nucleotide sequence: TGTGCCAGCAGCCCTAGGGGGGCGGGGGGCCTCAATGAGCAGTTCTTC. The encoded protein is CASSPRGAGGLNEQFF.

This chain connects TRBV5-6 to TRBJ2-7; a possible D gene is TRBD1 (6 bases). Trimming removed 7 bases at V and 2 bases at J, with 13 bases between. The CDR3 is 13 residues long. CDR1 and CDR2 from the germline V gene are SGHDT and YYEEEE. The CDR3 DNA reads TGTGCCAGCGGAAGGGGGTGGGCCTACGAGCAGTACTTC. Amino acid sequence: CASGRGWAYEQYF.

The CDR3 coding sequence is TGTGCCAGCAGTCTTGGAAACACCATATATTTT. Protein sequence: CASSLGNTIYF. The chain couples TRBV6-2 or TRBV6-3 to TRBJ1-3, with D unclear. The CDR3 contains 11 residues. Germline V gene data show CDR1 as MNHEY and CDR2 as SVGEGT. Trimming removed 5 bases at V and 3 bases at J, with 2 bases between.